These T cell receptor beta chains were read from a single sample in a study of blood T cells in healthy people across ages. TCRdb re-called the 5' RACE reads with MiXCR, one entry per CDR3 protein. This table has approximately 1,000,000 distinct CDR3 sequences, under 45% appearing once. Sequences were obtained from blood. The origin of the receptors is a woman in her sixties or seventies in good health. Both conserved end residues are part of each CDR3. Each record gives: J gene, D gene, clone size, V gene, CDR3 DNA, CDR3 protein. D genes are given only for firm matches. Part of the rows lack a size; the others show once, few, many or a class for expanded clones.

J: TRBJ2-7; D: -; size: few; V: TRBV20-1; DNA: TGCAGTGCTAGAACAGGCGAGCAGTACTTC; CDR3: CSARTGEQYF
J: TRBJ2-1; D: -; size: few; V: TRBV27; DNA: TGTGCCAGCATGCCCGCCCTTCGGTTGCATGAGCAGTTCTTC; CDR3: CASMPALRLHEQFF
J: TRBJ2-7; D: TRBD1; size: few; V: TRBV27; DNA: TGTGCCAGCAGTTTATTGGGACAGGGAAATTTCTACGAGCAGTACTTC; CDR3: CASSLLGQGNFYEQYF
J: TRBJ2-6; D: -; size: -; V: TRBV2; DNA: TGTGCCAGCAGTGCAATGTATCCCGGGAGTGGCTCTGGGGCCAACGTCCTGACTTTC; CDR3: CASSAMYPGSGSGANVLTF
J: TRBJ2-7; D: TRBD1; size: many; V: TRBV29-1; DNA: TGCAGCGCAAAAACAGGGGGACCCTACGAGCAGTACTTC; CDR3: CSAKTGGPYEQYF
J: TRBJ2-7; D: TRBD1; size: -; V: TRBV20-1; DNA: TGCAGTGCTAGTACTCCGGACAGGGGGCATCGCGAGCAGTACTTC; CDR3: CSASTPDRGHREQYF
J: TRBJ2-1; D: -; size: -; V: TRBV5-1; DNA: TGCGCCAGCAGCACCGAGGGGAATGAGCAGTTCTTC; CDR3: CASSTEGNEQFF
J: TRBJ2-2; D: TRBD2; size: -; V: TRBV7-8; DNA: TGTGCCAGCAGCTGGGTGACTAGCGGGAACGGCGGGGAGCTGTTTTTT; CDR3: CASSWVTSGNGGELFF
J: TRBJ2-7; D: TRBD1; size: few; V: TRBV7-9; DNA: TGTGCCAGCAGCTTCGGGACAGGCCCTATTTACGAGCAGTACTTC; CDR3: CASSFGTGPIYEQYF
J: TRBJ2-3; D: TRBD2; size: -; V: TRBV5-1; DNA: TGCGCCAGTAGCTTGGATGGGCTAGCGGCCGGAGGTATGCAGTATTTT; CDR3: CASSLDGLAAGGMQYF
J: TRBJ1-5; D: -; size: -; V: TRBV20-1; DNA: TGCAGTGCTGGACCACCCGACCGCCCGTATCAGTACCAGCCCCAGCATTTT; CDR3: CSAGPPDRPYQYQPQHF